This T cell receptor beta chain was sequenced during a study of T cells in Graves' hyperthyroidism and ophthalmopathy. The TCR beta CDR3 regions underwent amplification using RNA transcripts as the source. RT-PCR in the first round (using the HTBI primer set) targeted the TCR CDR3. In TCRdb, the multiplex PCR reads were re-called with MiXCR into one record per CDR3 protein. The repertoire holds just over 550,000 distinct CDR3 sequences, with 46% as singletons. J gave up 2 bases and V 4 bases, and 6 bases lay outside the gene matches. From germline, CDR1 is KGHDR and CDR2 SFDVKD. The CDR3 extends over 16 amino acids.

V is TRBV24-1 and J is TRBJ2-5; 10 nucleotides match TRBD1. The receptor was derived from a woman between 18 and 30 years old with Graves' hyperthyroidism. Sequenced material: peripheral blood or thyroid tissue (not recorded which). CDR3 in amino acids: CATSDRTGGWQETQYF. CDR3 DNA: TGTGCCACCAGTGACCGGACAGGGGGTTGGCAAGAGACCCAGTACTTC.